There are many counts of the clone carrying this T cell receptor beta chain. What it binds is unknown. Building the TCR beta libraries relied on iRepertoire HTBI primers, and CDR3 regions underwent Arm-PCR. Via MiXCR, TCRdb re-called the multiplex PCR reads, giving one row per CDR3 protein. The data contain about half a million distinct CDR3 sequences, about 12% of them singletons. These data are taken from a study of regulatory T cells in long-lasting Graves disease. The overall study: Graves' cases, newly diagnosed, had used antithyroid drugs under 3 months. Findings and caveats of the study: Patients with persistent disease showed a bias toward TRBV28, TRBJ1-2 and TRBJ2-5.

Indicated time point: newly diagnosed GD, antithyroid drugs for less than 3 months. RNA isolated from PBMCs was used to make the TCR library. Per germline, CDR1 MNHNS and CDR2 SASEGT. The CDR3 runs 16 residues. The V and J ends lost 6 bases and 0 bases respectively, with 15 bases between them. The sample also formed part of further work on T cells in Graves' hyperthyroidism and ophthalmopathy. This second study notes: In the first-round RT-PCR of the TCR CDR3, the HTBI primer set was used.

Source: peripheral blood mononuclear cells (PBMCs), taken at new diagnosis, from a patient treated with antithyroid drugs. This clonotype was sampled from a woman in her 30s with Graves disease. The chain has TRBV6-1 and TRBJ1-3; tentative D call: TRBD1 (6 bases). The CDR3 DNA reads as TGTGCCAGCAGGCAACAGGGCCCTGCCTCTGGAAACACCATATATTTT. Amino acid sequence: CASRQQGPASGNTIYF.